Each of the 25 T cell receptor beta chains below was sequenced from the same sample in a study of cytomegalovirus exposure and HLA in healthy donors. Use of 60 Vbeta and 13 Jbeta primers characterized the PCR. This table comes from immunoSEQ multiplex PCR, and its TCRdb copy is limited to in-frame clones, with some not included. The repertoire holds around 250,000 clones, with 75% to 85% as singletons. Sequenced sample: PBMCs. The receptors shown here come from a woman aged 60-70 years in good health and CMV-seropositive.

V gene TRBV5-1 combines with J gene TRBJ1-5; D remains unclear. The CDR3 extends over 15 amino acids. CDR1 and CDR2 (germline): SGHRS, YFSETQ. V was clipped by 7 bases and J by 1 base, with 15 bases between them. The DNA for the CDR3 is TGCGCCAGCCGCCCGACGACGGGGAGCAATCAGCCCCAGCATTTT. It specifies CASRPTTGSNQPQHF.

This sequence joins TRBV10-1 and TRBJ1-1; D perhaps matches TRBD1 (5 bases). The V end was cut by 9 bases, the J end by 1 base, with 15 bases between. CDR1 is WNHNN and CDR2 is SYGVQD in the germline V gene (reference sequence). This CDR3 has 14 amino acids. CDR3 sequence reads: CARPRGETNTEAFF. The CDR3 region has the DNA TGCGCCAGGCCCCGGGGGGAAACGAACACTGAAGCTTTCTTT.

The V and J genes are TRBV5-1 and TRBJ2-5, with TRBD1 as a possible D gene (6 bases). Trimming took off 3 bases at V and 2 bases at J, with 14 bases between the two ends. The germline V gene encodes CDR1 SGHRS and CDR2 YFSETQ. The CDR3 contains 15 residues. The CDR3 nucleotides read TGCGCCAGCAGCTCCCTGGGGGACATACAAGAGACCCAGTACTTC. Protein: CASSSLGDIQETQYF. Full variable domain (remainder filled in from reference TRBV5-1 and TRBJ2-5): KAGVTQTPRYLIKTRGQQVTLSCSPISGHRSVSWYQQTPGQGLQFLFEYFSETQRNKGNFPGRFSGRQFSNSRSEMNVSTLELGDSALYLCASSSLGDIQETQYFGPGTRLLVL.

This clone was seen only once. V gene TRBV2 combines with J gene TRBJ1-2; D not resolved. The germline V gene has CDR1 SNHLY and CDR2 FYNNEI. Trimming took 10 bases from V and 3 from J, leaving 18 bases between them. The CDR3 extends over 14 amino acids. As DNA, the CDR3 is TGTGCCACCCTCGGTCGGAGGGCGGACTATGGCTACACCTTC. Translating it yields CATLGRRADYGYTF.

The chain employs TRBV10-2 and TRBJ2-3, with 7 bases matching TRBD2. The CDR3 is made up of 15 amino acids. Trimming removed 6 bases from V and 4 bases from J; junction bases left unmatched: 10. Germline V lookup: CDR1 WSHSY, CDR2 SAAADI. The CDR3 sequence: CASRDFAGVADTQYF. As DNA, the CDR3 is TGCGCCAGCAGAGATTTCGCGGGAGTAGCAGATACGCAGTATTTT.

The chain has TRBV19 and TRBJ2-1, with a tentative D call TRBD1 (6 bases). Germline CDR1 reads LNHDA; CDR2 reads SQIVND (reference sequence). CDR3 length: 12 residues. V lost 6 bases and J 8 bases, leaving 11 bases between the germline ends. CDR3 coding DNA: TGTGCCAGTAGCCAGGGGTCCGATGAGCAGTTCTTC. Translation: CASSQGSDEQFF.

The CDR3 sequence is CASSGDRAAYEQYF. The CDR3 region has the DNA TGTGCCAGCAGCGGTGACAGGGCGGCCTACGAGCAGTACTTC. The genes are TRBV7-9 and TRBJ2-7; 7 nucleotides align to TRBD1. CDR3 length equals 14 residues. Germline assignment: CDR1 SEHNR and CDR2 FQNEAQ (reference sequence). The trim removed 5 bases at V and 2 bases at J, leaving 6 bases unmatched.

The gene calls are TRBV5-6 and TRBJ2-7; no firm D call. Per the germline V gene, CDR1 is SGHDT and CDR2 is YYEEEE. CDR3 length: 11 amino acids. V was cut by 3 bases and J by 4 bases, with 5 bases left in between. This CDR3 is CASSYTYEQYF. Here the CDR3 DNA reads TGTGCCAGCAGCTATACATACGAGCAGTACTTC.

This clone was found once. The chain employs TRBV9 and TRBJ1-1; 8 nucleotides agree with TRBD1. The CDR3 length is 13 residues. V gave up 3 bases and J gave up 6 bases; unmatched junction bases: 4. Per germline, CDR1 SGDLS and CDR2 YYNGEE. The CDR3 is CASSDMTGAEAFF. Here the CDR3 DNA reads TGTGCCAGCAGCGATATGACAGGGGCTGAAGCTTTCTTT.

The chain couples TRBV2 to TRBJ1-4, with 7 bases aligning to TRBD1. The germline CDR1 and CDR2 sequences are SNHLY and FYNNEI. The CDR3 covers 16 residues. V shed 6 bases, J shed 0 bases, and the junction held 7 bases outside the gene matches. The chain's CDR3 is CASRYTGAATNEKLFF. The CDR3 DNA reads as TGTGCCAGCAGATACACAGGGGCGGCAACTAATGAAAAACTGTTTTTT.

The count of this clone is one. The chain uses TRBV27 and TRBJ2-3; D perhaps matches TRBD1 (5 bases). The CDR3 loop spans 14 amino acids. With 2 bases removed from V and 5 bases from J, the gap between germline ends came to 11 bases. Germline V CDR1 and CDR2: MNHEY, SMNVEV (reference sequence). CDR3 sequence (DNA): TGTGCCAGCAGTTTAGGTGGGGCTAAAGATACGCAGTATTTT. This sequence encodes CASSLGGAKDTQYF.

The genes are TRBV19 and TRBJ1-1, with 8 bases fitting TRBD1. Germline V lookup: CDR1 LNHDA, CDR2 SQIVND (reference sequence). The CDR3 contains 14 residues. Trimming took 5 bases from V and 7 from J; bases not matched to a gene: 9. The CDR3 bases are TGTGCCAGTAGTGTTCAGGGGGCGTTGGGTGAAGCTTTCTTT. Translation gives CASSVQGALGEAFF.

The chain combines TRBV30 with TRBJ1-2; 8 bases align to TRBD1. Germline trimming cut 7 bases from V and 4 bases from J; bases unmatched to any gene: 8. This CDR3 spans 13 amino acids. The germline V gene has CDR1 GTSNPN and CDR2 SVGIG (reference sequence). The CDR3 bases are TGTGCCTCCATACCCGACAGGGGCTATGGCTACACCTTC. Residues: CASIPDRGYGYTF. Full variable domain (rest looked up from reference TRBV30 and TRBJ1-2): SQTIHQWPATLVQPVGSPLSLECTVEGTSNPNLYWYRQAAGRGLQLLFYSVGIGQISSEVPQNLSASRPQDRQFILSSKKLLLSDSGFYLCASIPDRGYGYTFGSGTRLTVV.

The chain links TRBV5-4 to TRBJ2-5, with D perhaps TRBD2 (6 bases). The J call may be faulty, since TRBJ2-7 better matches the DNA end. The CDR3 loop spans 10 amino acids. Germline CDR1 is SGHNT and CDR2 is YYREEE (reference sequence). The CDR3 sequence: CATSEYEQYF. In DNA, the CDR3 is TGTGCCACTAGCGAGTACGAGCAGTACTTC.

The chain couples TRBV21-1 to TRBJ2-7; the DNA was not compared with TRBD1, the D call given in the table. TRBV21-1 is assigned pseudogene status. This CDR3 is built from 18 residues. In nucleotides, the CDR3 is TGTGCCAGCAGCAAAATGGTCTCACAGTCTGCACACACCTACGAGCAGTACTTC. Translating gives CASSKMVSQSAHTYEQYF.

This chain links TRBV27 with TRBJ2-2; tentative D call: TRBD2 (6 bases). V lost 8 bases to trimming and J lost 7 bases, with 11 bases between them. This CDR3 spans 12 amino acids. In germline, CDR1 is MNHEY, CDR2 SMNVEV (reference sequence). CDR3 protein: CASGTAHGELFF. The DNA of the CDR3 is TGTGCCAGCGGGACTGCTCACGGGGAGCTGTTTTTT.

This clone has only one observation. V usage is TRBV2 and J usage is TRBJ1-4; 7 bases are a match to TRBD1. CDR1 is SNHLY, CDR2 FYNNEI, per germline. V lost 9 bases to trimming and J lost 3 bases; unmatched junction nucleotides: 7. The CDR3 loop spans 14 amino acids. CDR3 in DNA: TGTGCCAGTAAAGAGACAGGGTCTAATGAAAAACTGTTTTTT. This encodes CASKETGSNEKLFF.

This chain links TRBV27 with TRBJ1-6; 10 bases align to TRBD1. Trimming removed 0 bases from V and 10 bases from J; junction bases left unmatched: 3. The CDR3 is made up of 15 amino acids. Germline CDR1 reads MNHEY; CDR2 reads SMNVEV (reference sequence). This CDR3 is CASSLSGTGVSPLHF. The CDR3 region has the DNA TGTGCCAGCAGTTTATCCGGGACAGGGGTGTCACCCCTCCACTTT.

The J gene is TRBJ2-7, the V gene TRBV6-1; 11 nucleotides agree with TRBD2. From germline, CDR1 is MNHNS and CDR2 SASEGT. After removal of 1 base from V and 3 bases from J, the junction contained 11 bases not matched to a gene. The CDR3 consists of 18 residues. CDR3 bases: TGTGCCAGCAGTGAAGTAGCGGGAGGGCCCTCTTGGTTCTACGAGCAGTACTTC. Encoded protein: CASSEVAGGPSWFYEQYF.

The CDR3 DNA is TGTGCCAGCAGTTTCGCCCCCGGTGGCTACACCTTC. Translation: CASSFAPGGYTF. V gene TRBV28 combines with J gene TRBJ1-2; no definite D call. From germline, CDR1 is MDHEN and CDR2 SYDVKM. The CDR3 sequence is 12 residues long. V gave up 3 bases and J gave up 7 bases, with 9 bases separating them.

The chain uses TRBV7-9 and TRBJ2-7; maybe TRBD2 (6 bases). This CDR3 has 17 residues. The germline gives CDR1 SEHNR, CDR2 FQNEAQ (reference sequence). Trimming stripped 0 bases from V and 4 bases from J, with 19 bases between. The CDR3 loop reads CASSLALGDSLSYEQYF. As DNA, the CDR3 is TGTGCCAGCAGCTTAGCGTTGGGGGACTCACTTTCGTACGAGCAGTACTTC.

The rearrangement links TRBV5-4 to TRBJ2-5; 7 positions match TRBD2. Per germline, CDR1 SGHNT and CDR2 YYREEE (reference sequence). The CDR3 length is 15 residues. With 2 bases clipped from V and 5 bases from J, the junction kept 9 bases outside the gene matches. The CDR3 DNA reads TGTGCCAGCAGCTTACCTGGGGGGGGAGTCGAGACCCAGTACTTC. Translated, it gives CASSLPGGGVETQYF.

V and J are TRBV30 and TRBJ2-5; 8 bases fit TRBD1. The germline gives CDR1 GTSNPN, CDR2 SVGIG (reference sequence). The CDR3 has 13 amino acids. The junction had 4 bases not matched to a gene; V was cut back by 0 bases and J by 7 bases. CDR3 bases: TGTGCCTGGAGTGTCACAGGGGGTCGGACCCAGTACTTC. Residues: CAWSVTGGRTQYF.

The CDR3 DNA reads TGCGCCAGCAGTGAGTCAACGAGTTACGAGCAGTACTTC. As protein: CASSESTSYEQYF. This rearrangement joins TRBV10-1 to TRBJ2-7; D is ambiguous. Between the trimmed V and J ends, which lost 0 bases and 4 bases, there was a span of 7 bases. Germline assignment: CDR1 WNHNN and CDR2 SYGVQD (reference sequence). The CDR3 has 13 amino acids.

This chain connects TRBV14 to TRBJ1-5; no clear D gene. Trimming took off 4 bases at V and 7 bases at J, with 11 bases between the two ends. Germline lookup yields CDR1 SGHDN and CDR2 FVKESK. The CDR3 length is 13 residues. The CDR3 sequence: CASSLNEVQPQHF. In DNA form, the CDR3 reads TGTGCCAGCAGCCTAAACGAGGTACAGCCCCAGCATTTT.